This T cell receptor (beta chain) appears in the sequencing data of a study of T cell clonality in common variable immunodeficiency. Germline V lookup: CDR1 KGHSH, CDR2 LQKENI. V lost 4 bases to trimming and J lost 4 bases, with 16 bases between them. The CDR3 totals 15 residues. There are many counts of this clone. Antigen specificity is unknown. Read sequence stops 3 residues before the CDR3 end, and the germline J gene provides the missing end. The table came from immunoSEQ multiplex PCR; TCRdb's copy has only in-frame clones and leaves some out. The sample shows fewer than 35,000 clones, none of them appearing just once. Regarding the study as a whole: Fewer deletions and N-nucleotide insertions were reportedly seen in common variable immunodeficiency TCR beta sequences. CVID subjects shared fewer TCRbeta clones than healthy controls did.

The receptor was isolated from a human donor with common variable immunodeficiency. V gene TRBV18 combines with J gene TRBJ1-2, with D possibly matching TRBD1 (6 bases). The specimen was peripheral blood mononuclear cells. CDR3 DNA, as far as it was read: TGTGCCAGCTCACTTGAGACAGGCCCCCTCTATGGC. Translated, it gives CASSLETGPLYG. The entire CDR3 sequence reads CASSLETGPLYGYTF.